The source of this T cell receptor (beta chain) is a study of blood T cell repertoires in COVID-19. This clone has only a few counts. V lost 3 bases and J 0 bases, leaving 12 bases between the germline ends. This CDR3 has 15 amino acids. Looked up from germline, CDR1 is SGHDN and CDR2 is FVKESK. Sequencing was performed with immunoSEQ multiplex PCR; in TCRdb, only in-frame clones are kept and a portion is missing. The table lists 200,000 to 300,000 clones, 88% of them singletons. Material: peripheral blood. The TCR comes from a human donor in a cohort sampled during active COVID-19. V usage is TRBV14 and J usage is TRBJ2-7; D is possibly TRBD1 (6 bases). The CDR3 coding sequence is TGTGCCAGCAGCCAGACAGGAGCTATCTCCTACGAGCAGTACTTC. This translates into CASSQTGAISYEQYF.